This T cell receptor (beta chain) came from a study of blood T cell repertoires in COVID-19. For the study at large: T cells, B-cell-depleted T cells, or PBMCs provided the cDNA or gDNA that served as material.

In the study's own analysis: Reference gene primer amplification gave estimated nucleated cell counts. Using immunoSEQ multiplex PCR, the repertoire was profiled, and TCRdb retains in-frame clones only, with some absent. V, J and clone size are taken as reported in that table, and D and trimming were inferred from the DNA itself. The repertoire consists of 250,000 to 300,000 clones, with 89% occurring once and the leading ten covering 2% to 2.5%. The CDR3 consists of 17 residues. V was clipped by 4 bases and J by 7 bases; unmatched bases: 15. Per the germline V gene, CDR1 is LGHDT and CDR2 is YNNKEL (reference sequence).

This receptor was obtained from a man in his fifties with acute or convalescent COVID-19. Source material: peripheral blood. The chain combines TRBV3-1 (or the pseudogene TRBV3-2) with TRBJ2-5, with 10 bases lining up with TRBD2. This chain's CDR3 is CASSLIAVAGGGVTQYF. The DNA for the CDR3 is TGTGCCAGCAGCCTCATCGCCGTAGCGGGGGGCGGTGTGACCCAGTACTTC.